This is a list of T cell receptor beta chains from one sample in a study of cytomegalovirus exposure and HLA in healthy donors. TCRdb keeps only in-frame clones here, not all; method: immunoSEQ multiplex PCR. The table includes some 130,000 clones, 73% detected once. Specimen: PBMCs. Receptors were obtained from a woman aged 40 to 50 in good health and CMV-seronegative. CDR3s leave out the opening cysteine and the closing phenylalanine or tryptophan.

v_gene,j_gene,CDR3aa
TRBV5-1,TRBJ2-2,ASSLRQGATNTGELF
TRBV7-8,TRBJ2-5,ASRQDPGTSGETQY
TRBV5-8,TRBJ2-3,ASSLAGLALGLDTQY
TRBV4-3,TRBJ2-1,ASSQEWGGSSDEQF
TRBV7-2,TRBJ2-7,ASLFTRGEQY
TRBV19,TRBJ1-2,ASSITGTGLYGYT
TRBV25-1,TRBJ1-6,ASRTGSSYNSPLH
TRBV6-6,TRBJ1-1,ASSPRQGAWGTEAF
TRBV5-1,TRBJ1-1,ASGGDRGNTEAF
TRBV29-1,TRBJ2-1,SVNSGGAFREQF
TRBV6-6,TRBJ2-3,ASSSIDRGPDTQY
TRBV10-3,TRBJ2-3,AISDTSASTDTQY
TRBV2,TRBJ2-3,ASSQTTRTDTQY
TRBV7-2,TRBJ1-3,ASSLEPGGGTIY
TRBV5-1,TRBJ2-1,ASSSQSPLDNEQF
TRBV7-9,TRBJ2-1,ASSFPSRNEQF
TRBV7-6,TRBJ2-5,ASSLTSSDVETQY
TRBV6-1,TRBJ1-1,ASSMLAGSNTEAF
TRBV18,TRBJ2-3,ASSPVSSGGAISEADTQY
TRBV5-1,TRBJ1-4,ASSPGGTGVNEKLF
TRBV4-1,TRBJ2-1,ASSQDFGGEQF
TRBV5-1,TRBJ2-1,ASSLLAGILDNEQF
TRBV2,TRBJ2-2,ASLRAGFTGELF
TRBV7-2,TRBJ1-3,ASSSFQGSGNTIY